These 13 T cell receptor beta chains were sequenced from one sample in a study of blood T cell repertoires in COVID-19. This table comes from immunoSEQ multiplex PCR, and its TCRdb copy is limited to in-frame clones, with some not included. Altogether 150,000 to 200,000 clones are present, around 80% being singletons, with the ten largest covering about 10%. The material sequenced was peripheral blood. The source is a man aged 55 to 70 with active or convalescent COVID-19.

The J gene is TRBJ2-3, the V gene TRBV13, with TRBD1 identical over 10 bases. The CDR3 runs to 16 residues. V shed 6 bases, J shed 4 bases, and the junction held 10 bases outside the gene matches. The germline gives CDR1 PRHDT, CDR2 FYEKMQ (reference sequence). The CDR3 sequence is CASSPGQGKFADTQYF. The CDR3, as DNA: TGTGCCAGCAGTCCGGGACAGGGGAAATTCGCAGATACGCAGTATTTT.

V usage is TRBV7-3 and J usage is TRBJ1-5; D gene uncertain. V lost 5 bases and J lost 8, with 10 bases in between. Germline values: CDR1 SGHTA, CDR2 FQGTGA. The CDR3 is made up of 12 amino acids. The CDR3 protein is CASSNPVEPQHF. CDR3 bases: TGTGCCAGCAGCAATCCCGTTGAGCCCCAGCATTTT.

The V and J genes are TRBV5-1 and TRBJ2-2, with 12 positions matching TRBD2. Unmatched junction bases numbered 5, after V lost 2 bases and J lost 0 bases. The CDR3 has 18 residues. CDR1 SGHRS and CDR2 YFSETQ come from the germline V gene. The CDR3 region is CASSFGTSGSTNTGELFF. In DNA form, the CDR3 reads TGCGCCAGCAGCTTTGGGACTAGCGGGTCCACGAACACCGGGGAGCTGTTTTTT.

This chain uses TRBV6-5 with TRBJ1-3; no definite D call. The germline V gene encodes CDR1 MNHEY and CDR2 SVGAGI. Trimming stripped 2 bases from V and 2 bases from J, with 13 bases between. This CDR3 comprises 16 residues. Here the CDR3 reads CASSYEGSTAGNTIYF. The CDR3 DNA reads as TGTGCCAGCAGTTACGAGGGATCGACGGCTGGAAACACCATATATTTT.

This clone came up many times. The J gene is TRBJ2-3, the V gene TRBV29-1; 8 positions agree with TRBD2. The V gene end was trimmed by 5 bases and the J gene end by 0 bases; junction bases not matched to a gene: 4. The CDR3 runs to 14 residues. In germline, CDR1 is SQVTM, CDR2 ANQGSEA. CDR3 protein: CSVRGGLSTDTQYF. CDR3 coding DNA: TGCAGCGTTCGGGGGGGACTAAGCACAGATACGCAGTATTTT.

The V gene is TRBV6-5, the J gene TRBJ2-3; 11 positions match TRBD2. Germline trimming cut 6 bases from V and 5 bases from J; bases unmatched to any gene: 7. The CDR3 totals 15 residues. Germline CDR1 MNHEY, CDR2 SVGAGI. CDR3 DNA: TGTGCCAGCAGGGGTAGCGGGGGGGCAGGAGATACGCAGTATTTT. This translates into CASRGSGGAGDTQYF.

This sequence joins TRBV28 and TRBJ2-2, with a possible D match to TRBD1 (5 bases). The CDR3 extends over 14 amino acids. Trimming shortened V by 6 bases and J by 2 bases, and 10 bases separated the two germline ends. Per germline, CDR1 MDHEN and CDR2 SYDVKM. The CDR3 region is CASSTTVNTGELFF. DNA of the CDR3: TGTGCCAGCAGCACGACAGTTAACACCGGGGAGCTGTTTTTT.

This clone was detected once. The CDR3 loop is CASSPRGGMNTEAFF. CDR3 in DNA: TGTGCCAGCTCACCGCGGGGGGGCATGAACACTGAAGCTTTCTTT. V gene TRBV18 combines with J gene TRBJ1-1; tentatively, D is TRBD1 (6 bases). Germline lookup yields CDR1 KGHSH and CDR2 LQKENI. The CDR3 covers 15 residues. V was trimmed by 3 bases and J by 0 bases, leaving 11 bases between them.

The chain has TRBV5-6 and TRBJ2-7, with a possible D match to TRBD2 (5 bases). V dropped 3 bases and J dropped 4 bases, with 20 bases sitting between them. The CDR3 is 16 amino acids. Germline values: CDR1 SGHDT, CDR2 YYEEEE. The CDR3 reads CASSSRVTGTLYEQYF. DNA of the CDR3: TGTGCCAGCAGCTCACGGGTTACGGGAACTTTGTACGAGCAGTACTTC. The full variable domain, its missing parts supplied by reference TRBV5-6 and TRBJ2-7, is DAGVTQSPTHLIKTRGQQVTLRCSPKSGHDTVSWYQQALGQGPQFIFQYYEEEERQRGNFPDRFSGHQFPNYSSELNVNALLLGDSALYLCASSSRVTGTLYEQYFGPGTRLTVT.

The rearrangement joins TRBV27 to TRBJ2-6; no reliable D call. The CDR3 is 16 amino acids. Germline values: CDR1 MNHEY, CDR2 SMNVEV (reference sequence). V was pared by 2 bases and J by 0 bases, with 8 bases between. Written as DNA, the CDR3 is TGTGCCAGCAGTTTAGGGCTTTCCTCTGGGGCCAACGTCCTGACTTTC. It encodes CASSLGLSSGANVLTF.

The V and J genes are TRBV28 and TRBJ2-1; TRBD2 matches at 8 bases. The length of the CDR3 is 17 residues. Germline CDR1 and CDR2: MDHEN and SYDVKM. The J segment lost 5 bases and the V segment lost 3 bases, leaving 12 bases of the junction unmatched. CDR3 region: CASSFLLSGSGDNEQFF. The CDR3 nucleotides read TGTGCCAGCAGTTTTCTACTCAGCGGGAGTGGGGACAATGAGCAGTTCTTC. The full variable domain, with the rest looked up from reference TRBV28 and TRBJ2-1, is DVKVTQSSRYLVKRTGEKVFLECVQDMDHENMFWYRQDPGLGLRLIYFSYDVKMKEKGDIPEGYSVSREKKERFSLILESASTNQTSMYLCASSFLLSGSGDNEQFFGPGTRLTVL.

The chain combines TRBV6-5 with TRBJ1-6; D is perhaps TRBD1 (5 bases). CDR1 is MNHEY and CDR2 is SVGAGI in the germline V gene. V was shortened by 0 bases and J by 6 bases, with 12 bases between the two germline ends. There are 16 residues in the CDR3. The CDR3 protein is CASSYSARGGNSPLHF. The CDR3 nucleotides are TGTGCCAGCAGTTACTCCGCGAGGGGAGGTAATTCACCCCTCCACTTT.

This clone was picked up a small number of times. The gene calls are TRBV5-1 and TRBJ1-4; D unclear. Germline CDR1 SGHRS, CDR2 YFSETQ. V lost 1 base and J 0 bases, leaving 7 bases between the germline ends. CDR3 length equals 15 residues. The CDR3 DNA sequence: TGCGCCAGCAGCTTGTTCGGGGCAACTAATGAAAAACTGTTTTTT. It specifies CASSLFGATNEKLFF.